Below are 6 T cell receptor beta chains sequenced from a single sample in a study of regulatory T cells in long-lasting Graves disease. Time point meaning: persistent/refractory GD, antithyroid drugs over 5 years with positive TRAb. Extracted RNA from PBMCs served as the source of the TCR library. Building the TCR beta libraries relied on iRepertoire HTBI primers, and CDR3 regions underwent Arm-PCR. Via MiXCR, TCRdb re-called the multiplex PCR reads, giving one row per CDR3 protein. This table has under 500,000 distinct CDR3 sequences, less than 25% appearing once. The sample in question was peripheral blood mononuclear cells (PBMCs), obtained when the disease was refractory, from a patient treated with antithyroid drugs. These receptor sequences come from a female donor with Graves disease.

This rearrangement joins TRBV19 to TRBJ2-2; D gene ambiguous. This CDR3 has 11 residues. Trimming took off 3 bases at V and 8 bases at J, with 4 bases between the two ends. Germline-derived CDR1 and CDR2 are LNHDA and SQIVND (reference sequence). CDR3 region: CASSIRGELFF. The CDR3 DNA is TGTGCCAGTAGTATTAGAGGGGAGCTGTTTTTT.

The sample holds many counts of this clonotype. The V call is TRBV12-3 or TRBV12-4, the J call TRBJ1-2; D not certain. CDR3 size: 13 residues. V was trimmed by 2 bases and J by 4 bases, leaving 8 bases between them. The CDR3 DNA is TGTGCCAGCAGTTTAAGAGGGCTCTATGGCTACACCTTC. This gives the protein CASSLRGLYGYTF.

This clonotype has a handful of counts. The chain employs TRBV11-2 and TRBJ2-2; possibly TRBD2 for D (6 bases). The CDR3 is 19 amino acids. The germline CDR1 and CDR2 sequences are SGHAT and FQNNGV. Trimming removed 0 bases from V and 1 base from J, with 18 bases in between. CDR3 sequence: CASSLDSTVGRENTGELFF. The CDR3 nucleotides read TGTGCCAGCAGCTTAGATAGTACGGTTGGGCGGGAGAACACCGGGGAGCTGTTTTTT.

Ten or more counts support this clonotype. CDR3 in amino acids: CASTRLVTGYEQYF. Here the CDR3 DNA reads TGTGCCAGCACCAGACTAGTAACTGGCTACGAGCAGTACTTC. The chain recombines TRBV28 with TRBJ2-7, with TRBD2 as a possible D gene (6 bases). V gave up 7 bases and J gave up 3 bases, with 16 bases separating them. This CDR3 comprises 14 residues. Germline V gene data show CDR1 as MDHEN and CDR2 as SYDVKM. The full variable domain, completed using reference TRBV28 and TRBJ2-7, is DVKVTQSSRYLVKRTGEKVFLECVQDMDHENMFWYRQDPGLGLRLIYFSYDVKMKEKGDIPEGYSVSREKKERFSLILESASTNQTSMYLCASTRLVTGYEQYFGPGTRLTVT.

This clonotype has ten or more counts. The CDR3 coding sequence is TGTGCCAGCAGCCAACAGGACTTGACCTCCTACGAGCAGTACTTC. As protein: CASSQQDLTSYEQYF. The chain carries TRBV12-3 or TRBV12-4 and TRBJ2-7; either TRBD1 or TRBD2 may fit D (5 bases each). The CDR3 totals 15 residues. V lost 6 bases to trimming and J lost 0 bases, with 15 bases between them.

J is TRBJ2-7 and V is TRBV7-9; D is tentatively TRBD1 or TRBD2 (5 bases each). Trimming took 5 bases from V and 2 from J, leaving 16 bases between them. There are 15 residues in the CDR3. The germline V gene has CDR1 SEHNR and CDR2 FQNEAQ (reference sequence). The CDR3 DNA sequence: TGTGCCAGCAGCCCTCCGGGACGGGCTGCCTACGAGCAGTACTTC. Translation: CASSPPGRAAYEQYF.